The clone carrying this T cell receptor beta chain has a count of ten or more. V was clipped by 11 bases and J by 1 base; unmatched bases: 12. This CDR3 comprises 17 residues. Germline assignment: CDR1 SEHNR and CDR2 FQNEAQ (reference sequence). These data originate in a study of T cells in Graves' hyperthyroidism and ophthalmopathy. RNA transcripts gave rise to amplified TCR beta CDR3 regions. Initially, a first-round RT-PCR of the TCR CDR3 employed the HTBI primer set. TCRdb called the multiplex PCR reads again in MiXCR, with one record for every CDR3 protein. The sample contains 130,000 to 150,000 distinct CDR3 sequences, around 20% of which appear only once.

The chain carries TRBV7-9 and TRBJ2-1, with 12 bases matching TRBD2. The sequenced sample was blood. The receptor was isolated from a woman aged 45-65 years with Graves' hyperthyroidism that later progressed to Graves' ophthalmopathy. CDR3 nucleotide sequence: TGTGCCTTAGGACGGACTAGCGGGATAAGATCCTACAATGAGCAGTTCTTC. Translating it yields CALGRTSGIRSYNEQFF.